This TCR beta chain was sequenced for a study of T cells in Graves' hyperthyroidism and ophthalmopathy. Study-level results: Ophthalmopathy and stable hyperthyroidism were separated by a 13 V-J model. Most clonotypes expanded in thyroid above 0.001 were likewise present in blood.

This clonotype was seen at least ten times. Its cognate antigen is unknown. RNA transcripts provided the source from which TCR beta CDR3 regions were amplified. First-round RT-PCR with HTBI primers amplified the TCR CDR3 region. TCRdb itself ran the multiplex PCR reads through MiXCR, one entry per CDR3 protein. Among 250,000 to 350,000 distinct CDR3 sequences, over 20% were seen once, and the ten largest hold around 65%. Active moderate-to-severe ophthalmopathy, Clinical Activity Score at least 3, NOSPECS at least 4, under 3 months' duration. A patient was excluded if there was uncontrolled infection, other autoimmune disease, pregnancy or lactation. The CDR3 is made up of 13 amino acids. The J segment lost 6 bases and the V segment lost 8 bases, leaving 4 bases of the junction unmatched. The germline gives CDR1 MDHEN, CDR2 SYDVKM.

This chain uses TRBV28 with TRBJ2-2; 9 bases align to TRBD1. This sequence originates from a man aged 25 to 40 with Graves' ophthalmopathy. Input material: blood. The CDR3 coding sequence is TGTGCCAGCGGGACAGGGTTTGCCGGGGAGCTGTTTTTT. Its translation is CASGTGFAGELFF.